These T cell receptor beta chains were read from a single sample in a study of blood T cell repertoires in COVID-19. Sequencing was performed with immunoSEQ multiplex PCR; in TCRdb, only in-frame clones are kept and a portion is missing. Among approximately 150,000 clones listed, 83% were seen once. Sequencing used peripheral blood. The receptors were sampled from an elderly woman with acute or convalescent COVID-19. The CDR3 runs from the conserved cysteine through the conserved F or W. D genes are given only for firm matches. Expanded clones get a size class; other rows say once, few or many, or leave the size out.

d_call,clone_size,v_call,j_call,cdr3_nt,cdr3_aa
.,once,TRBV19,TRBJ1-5,TGTGCCAGTAGTATACGGCATACATCGCAGGGCGGTCGCAATCAGCCCCAGCATTTT,CASSIRHTSQGGRNQPQHF
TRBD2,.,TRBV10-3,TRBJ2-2,TGTGCCATCAAAGGTGGCGGGGGGTCGGCGGGGGAGCTGTTTTTT,CAIKGGGGSAGELFF
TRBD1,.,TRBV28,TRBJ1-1,TGTGCCAGCAGTGGGGACAGGCTCCAGGCTTTCTTT,CASSGDRLQAFF
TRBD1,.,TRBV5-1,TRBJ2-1,TGCGCCAGCAGCTTAGGGACAGGCGAGCAGTTCTTC,CASSLGTGEQFF
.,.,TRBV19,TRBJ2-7,TGTGCCAGTAGTATTGAAGCGGGTTCCTACGAGCAGTACTTC,CASSIEAGSYEQYF
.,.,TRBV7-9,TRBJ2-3,TGTGCCAGCAGCGGGCCCAGGGGACGAGCCGTGGCCACAGATACGCAGTATTTT,CASSGPRGRAVATDTQYF
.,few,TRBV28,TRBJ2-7,TGTGCCAGCAGTCAGTCCGGGACAATCGAGCAGTACTTC,CASSQSGTIEQYF
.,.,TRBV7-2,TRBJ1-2,TGTGCCAGTCATGGACAGTTAGCTAACTATGGCTACACCTTC,CASHGQLANYGYTF
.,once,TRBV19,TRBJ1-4,TGTGCCACCTCAATCCGGGGGGCAACTTATGAAAAACTGTTTTTT,CATSIRGATYEKLFF
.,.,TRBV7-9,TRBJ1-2,TGTGCCAGCAGCCCCAACTTGGAACTAAACTATGGCTACACCTTC,CASSPNLELNYGYTF
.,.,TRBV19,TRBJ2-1,TGTGCCAGTAGCTCGACAGTGATCACCTACAATGAGCAGTTCTTC,CASSSTVITYNEQFF
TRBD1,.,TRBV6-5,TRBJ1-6,TGTGCCAGCAGTTACTCTTGGGACAGGTATTCACCCCTCCACTTT,CASSYSWDRYSPLHF
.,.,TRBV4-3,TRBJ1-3,TGCGCCAGCAGCCAAGATTACAGATCTGGAAACACCATATATTTT,CASSQDYRSGNTIYF
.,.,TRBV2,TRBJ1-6,TGTGCCAGCGGCACAGGGAGTGCACCCCTCCACTTT,CASGTGSAPLHF
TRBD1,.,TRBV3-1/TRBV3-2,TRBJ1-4,TGTGCCAGCAGCCAGACAGGGGGCACTAATGAAAAACTGTTTTTT,CASSQTGGTNEKLFF
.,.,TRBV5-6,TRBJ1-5,TGTGCCAGCAGCTTGCGGCGGGGGACGGGTCAGCCCCAGCATTTT,CASSLRRGTGQPQHF
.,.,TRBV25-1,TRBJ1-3,TGTGCCAGCAGTGAATTCGGGCAGGGATCTGGAAACACCATATATTTT,CASSEFGQGSGNTIYF
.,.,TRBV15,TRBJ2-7,TGTGCCACCAGCAGTAGTTACGAGCAGTACTTC,CATSSSYEQYF
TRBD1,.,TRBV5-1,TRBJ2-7,TGCGCCAGCAGCTTGGCTTGGGGACAGGCGATCTACGAGCAGTACTTC,CASSLAWGQAIYEQYF
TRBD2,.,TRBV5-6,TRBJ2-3,TGTGCCAGCAGCTTGGGACTAGCGAGCACAGATACGCAGTATTTT,CASSLGLASTDTQYF
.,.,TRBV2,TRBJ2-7,TGTGCCAGCAGGAGGGATTTGAGCTTCCACGAGCAGTACTTC,CASRRDLSFHEQYF
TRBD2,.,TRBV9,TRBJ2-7,TGTGCCAGCAGCGTAGATCCAGCGGGGCCTAGGAACGAGCAGTACTTC,CASSVDPAGPRNEQYF
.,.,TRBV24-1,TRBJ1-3,TGTGCCACCAGTGACCCAACTACTAGTGGAAACACCATATATTTT,CATSDPTTSGNTIYF
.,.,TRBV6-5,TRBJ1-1,TGTGCCAGCAGGCGGGGAGACGCTGAAGCTTTCTTT,CASRRGDAEAFF
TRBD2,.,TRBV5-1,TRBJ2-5,TGCGCCAGCAGCCCGACGACTAGCGGCCATGTCGAGACCCAGTACTTC,CASSPTTSGHVETQYF
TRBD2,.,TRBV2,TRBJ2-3,TGTGCCAGCAGAGGCGCTAGCGGGGTGAGCACAGATACGCAGTATTTT,CASRGASGVSTDTQYF
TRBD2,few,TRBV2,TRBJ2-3,TGTGCCAGCAGGGCCGGACTAGCGGGAGGTACAGATACGCAGTATTTT,CASRAGLAGGTDTQYF
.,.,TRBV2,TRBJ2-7,TGTGCCAGCATGGGCATGTTCTCTAGCGCCTACGAGCAGTACTTC,CASMGMFSSAYEQYF
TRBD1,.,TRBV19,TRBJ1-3,TGTGCCAGTAGCAACCGTGGACAGGGGGCTGGAAACACCATATATTTT,CASSNRGQGAGNTIYF
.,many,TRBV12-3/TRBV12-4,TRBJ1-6,TGTGCCAGCAGTTCGACAGGAGGACCCCTCCACTTT,CASSSTGGPLHF
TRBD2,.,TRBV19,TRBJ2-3,TGTGCCAGTAGTATCCCGGGGGGTGGCACAGATACGCAGTATTTT,CASSIPGGGTDTQYF
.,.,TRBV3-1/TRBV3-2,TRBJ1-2,TGTGCCAGCAGCCAAGATAAGGGGAATGGCTACACCTTC,CASSQDKGNGYTF
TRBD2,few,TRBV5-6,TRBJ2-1,TGTGCCAGCAGCCCCGCTGGGGAGCGGGGGTCTCATGAGCAGTTCTTC,CASSPAGERGSHEQFF
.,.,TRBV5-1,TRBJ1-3,TGCGCCAGCAGCTTGGTCGGTCTCTCTGGAAACACCATATATTTT,CASSLVGLSGNTIYF
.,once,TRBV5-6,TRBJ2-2,TGTGCCAGCAGCTTGGCCGGGCGGGGCGCGAACACCGGGGAGCTGTTTTTT,CASSLAGRGANTGELFF
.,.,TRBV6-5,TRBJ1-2,TGTGCCAGCAGCCCGGTGGATGGCTACACCTTC,CASSPVDGYTF
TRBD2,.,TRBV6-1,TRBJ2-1,TGTGCCAGCAGTGACCCTTTCGGGACTAGCGTCAACAATGAGCAGTTCTTC,CASSDPFGTSVNNEQFF
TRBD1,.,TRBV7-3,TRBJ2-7,TGTGCCAGCAGCGCTCAGGGGGCGGGAATCGACGAGCAGTACTTC,CASSAQGAGIDEQYF
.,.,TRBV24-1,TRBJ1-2,TGTGCCACCAGTGATTTCAGACTTAACTATGGCTACACCTTC,CATSDFRLNYGYTF
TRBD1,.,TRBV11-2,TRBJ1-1,TGTGCCAGCAGCCCTCAGGGGGCCACCTCTGAAGCTTTCTTT,CASSPQGATSEAFF
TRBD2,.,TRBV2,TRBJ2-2,TGTGCCAGCAGTGAATATAGCGGGAGTGGGACCGGGGAGCTGTTTTTT,CASSEYSGSGTGELFF
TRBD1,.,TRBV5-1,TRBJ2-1,TGCGCCAGCAGCTTGCAGGGGGTGACCTACAATGAGCAGTTCTTC,CASSLQGVTYNEQFF
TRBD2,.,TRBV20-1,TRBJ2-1,TGCAGTGCTAGCCGACTAGCGGAGGGCCTCTTC,CSASRLAEGLF
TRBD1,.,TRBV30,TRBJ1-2,TGTGCCTGGATATCCGGGACAGGGGTCTATGGCTACACCTTC,CAWISGTGVYGYTF
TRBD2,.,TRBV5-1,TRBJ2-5,TGCGCCAGCAGCTTGATGGCGGGGGGCGGTCAAGAGACCCAGTACTTC,CASSLMAGGGQETQYF
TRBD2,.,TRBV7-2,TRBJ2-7,TGTGCCAGCAGCTTAGCGAGGGCTAGCGGGGGGCAACACTTATTATACGAGCAGTACTTC,CASSLARASGGQHLLYEQYF
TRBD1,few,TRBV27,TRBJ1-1,TGTGCCAGCAGTTTACAGGGGGCCTATGATGAAGCTTTCTTT,CASSLQGAYDEAFF
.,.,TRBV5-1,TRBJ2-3,TGCGCCAGCAGCTTGTCATCAGATACGCAGTATTTT,CASSLSSDTQYF
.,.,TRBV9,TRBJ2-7,TGTGCCAGCAGCGCAATGAAGTTGGGGGGGCTCTTGGACGAGCAGTACTTC,CASSAMKLGGLLDEQYF
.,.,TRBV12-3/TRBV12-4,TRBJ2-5,TGTGCCAGCACCTCCGGGTGGGAGACCCAGTACTTC,CASTSGWETQYF
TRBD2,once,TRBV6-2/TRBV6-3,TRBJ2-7,TGTGCCAGCAGTTCAACCTCGGCGGGGGACTACGAGCAGTACTTC,CASSSTSAGDYEQYF
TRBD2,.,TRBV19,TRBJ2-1,TGTGCCAGTAGTTTGGGCGGGGGGCCCAATGAGCAGTTCTTC,CASSLGGGPNEQFF
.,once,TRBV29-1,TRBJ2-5,TGCAGCGTCACCTCGGGGGGCTCAACAGAGACCCAGTACTTC,CSVTSGGSTETQYF
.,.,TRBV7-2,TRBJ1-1,TGTGCCAGCAGCTCCTCCTTAGGGGTAAACACTGAAGCTTTCTTT,CASSSSLGVNTEAFF
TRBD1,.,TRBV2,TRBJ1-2,TGTGCCAGCAGATCGACAGGGGGCTTACATGGCTACACCTTC,CASRSTGGLHGYTF
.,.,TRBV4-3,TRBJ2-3,TGCGCCAGCAGCCAAGCTTTGGACAGTACCTCTTCTGGAGATACGCAGTATTTT,CASSQALDSTSSGDTQYF
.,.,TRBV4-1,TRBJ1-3,TGCGCCAGCAGCCAAGAACCGGGTTCTGGAAACACCATATATTTT,CASSQEPGSGNTIYF
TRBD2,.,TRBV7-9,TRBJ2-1,TGTGCCAGCAGCCCCCGACTAGCGCCCTACAATGAGCAGTTCTTC,CASSPRLAPYNEQFF
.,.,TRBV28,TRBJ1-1,TGTGCCAGCAGTTTATCTCGGGGGATGGGGAACACTGAAGCTTTCTTT,CASSLSRGMGNTEAFF
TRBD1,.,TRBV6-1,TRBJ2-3,TGTGCCAGCAGTGCCCGGGACAGGGGGCTTAAAGATACGCAGTATTTT,CASSARDRGLKDTQYF